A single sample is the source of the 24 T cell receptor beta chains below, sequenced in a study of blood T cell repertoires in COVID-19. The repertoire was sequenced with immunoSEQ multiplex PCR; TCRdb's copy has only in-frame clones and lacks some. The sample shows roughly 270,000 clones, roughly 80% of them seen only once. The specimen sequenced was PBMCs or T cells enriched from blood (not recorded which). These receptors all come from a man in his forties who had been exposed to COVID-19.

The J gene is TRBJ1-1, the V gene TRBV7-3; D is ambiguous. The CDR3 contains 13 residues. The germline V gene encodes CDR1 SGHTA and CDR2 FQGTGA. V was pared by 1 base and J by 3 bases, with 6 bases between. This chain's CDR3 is CASSLRVYTEAFF. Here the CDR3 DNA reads TGTGCCAGCAGCTTAAGAGTCTACACTGAAGCTTTCTTT.

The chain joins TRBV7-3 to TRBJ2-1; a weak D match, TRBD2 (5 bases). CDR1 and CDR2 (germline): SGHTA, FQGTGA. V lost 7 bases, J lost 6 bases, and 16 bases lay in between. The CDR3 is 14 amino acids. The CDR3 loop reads CASTNGVAGNEQFF. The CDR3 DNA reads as TGTGCCAGCACGAACGGGGTAGCAGGCAATGAGCAGTTCTTC.

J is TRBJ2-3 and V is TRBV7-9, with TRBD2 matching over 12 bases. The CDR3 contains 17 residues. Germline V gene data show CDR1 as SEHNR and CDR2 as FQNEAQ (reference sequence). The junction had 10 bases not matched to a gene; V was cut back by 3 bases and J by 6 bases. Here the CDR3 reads CASSFGLAGIYLDTQYF. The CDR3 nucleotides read TGTGCCAGCAGCTTCGGACTAGCGGGAATCTATCTGGATACGCAGTATTTT.

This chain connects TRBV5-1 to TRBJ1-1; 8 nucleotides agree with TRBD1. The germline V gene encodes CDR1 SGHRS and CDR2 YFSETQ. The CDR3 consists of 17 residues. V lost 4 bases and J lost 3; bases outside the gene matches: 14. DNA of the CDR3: TGCGCCAGCAGCACCTCGGGACAGGTGACCTTGGACACTGAAGCTTTCTTT. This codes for CASSTSGQVTLDTEAFF.

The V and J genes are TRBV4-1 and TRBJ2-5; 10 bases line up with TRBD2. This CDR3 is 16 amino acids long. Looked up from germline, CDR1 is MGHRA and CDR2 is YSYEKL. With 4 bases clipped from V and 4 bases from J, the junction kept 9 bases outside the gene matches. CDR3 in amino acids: CASSPLRLAGIETQYF. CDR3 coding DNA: TGCGCCAGCAGCCCCTTAAGACTAGCGGGTATAGAGACCCAGTACTTC.

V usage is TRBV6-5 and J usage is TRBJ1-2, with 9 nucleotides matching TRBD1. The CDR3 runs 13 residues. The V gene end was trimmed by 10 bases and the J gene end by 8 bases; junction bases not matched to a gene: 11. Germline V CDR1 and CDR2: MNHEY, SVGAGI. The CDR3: CATVRDRDAGYTF. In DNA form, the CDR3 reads TGTGCCACTGTCAGGGACAGGGATGCGGGCTACACCTTC.

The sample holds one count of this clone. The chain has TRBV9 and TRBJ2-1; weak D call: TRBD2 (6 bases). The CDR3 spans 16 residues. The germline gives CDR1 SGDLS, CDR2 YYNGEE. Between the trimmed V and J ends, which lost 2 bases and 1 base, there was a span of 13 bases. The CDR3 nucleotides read TGTGCCAGCAGCGTCTCCGGGAGTGGATCCTACAATGAGCAGTTCTTC. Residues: CASSVSGSGSYNEQFF.

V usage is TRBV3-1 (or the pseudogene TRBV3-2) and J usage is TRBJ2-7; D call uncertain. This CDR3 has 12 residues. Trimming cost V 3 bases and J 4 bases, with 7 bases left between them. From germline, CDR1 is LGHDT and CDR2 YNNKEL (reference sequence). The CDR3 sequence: CASSHSVYEQYF. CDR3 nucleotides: TGTGCCAGCAGCCATTCGGTTTACGAGCAGTACTTC.

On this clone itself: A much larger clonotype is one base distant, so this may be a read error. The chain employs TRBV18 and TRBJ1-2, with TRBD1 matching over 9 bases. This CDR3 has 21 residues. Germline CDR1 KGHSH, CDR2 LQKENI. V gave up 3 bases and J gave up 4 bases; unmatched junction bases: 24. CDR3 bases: TGTGCCAGCTCACCGCTAATCCGGGGACACGACAGGGGGGCCGGCGGCTATGGCTACACCTTC. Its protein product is CASSPLIRGHDRGAGGYGYTF. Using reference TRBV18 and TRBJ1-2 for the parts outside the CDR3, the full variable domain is NAGVMQNPRHLVRRRGQEARLRCSPMKGHSHVYWYRQLPEEGLKFMVYLQKENIIDESGMPKERFSAEFPKEGPSILRIQQVVRGDSAAYFCASSPLIRGHDRGAGGYGYTFGSGTRLTVV.

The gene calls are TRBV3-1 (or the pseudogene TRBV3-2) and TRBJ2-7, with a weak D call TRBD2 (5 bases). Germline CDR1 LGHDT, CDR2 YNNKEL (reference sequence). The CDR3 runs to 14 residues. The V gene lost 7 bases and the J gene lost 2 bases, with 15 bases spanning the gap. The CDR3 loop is CASTARSGPYEQYF. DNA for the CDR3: TGTGCCAGCACCGCCCGGAGCGGTCCCTACGAGCAGTACTTC.

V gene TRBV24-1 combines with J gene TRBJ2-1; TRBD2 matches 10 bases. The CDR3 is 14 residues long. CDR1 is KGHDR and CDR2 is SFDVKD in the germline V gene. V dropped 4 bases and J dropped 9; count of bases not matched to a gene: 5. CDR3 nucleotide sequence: TGTGCCACCAGTGAGAGCGGGAGGGCCCTTGAGCAGTTCTTC. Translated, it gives CATSESGRALEQFF.

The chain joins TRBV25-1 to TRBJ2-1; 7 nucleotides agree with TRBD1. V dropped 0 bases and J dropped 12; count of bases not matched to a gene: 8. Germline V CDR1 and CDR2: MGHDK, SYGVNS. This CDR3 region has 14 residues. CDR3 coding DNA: TGTGCCAGCAGTGAATATGAGGGGGCCAGTCGGCAGTTCTTC. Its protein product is CASSEYEGASRQFF.

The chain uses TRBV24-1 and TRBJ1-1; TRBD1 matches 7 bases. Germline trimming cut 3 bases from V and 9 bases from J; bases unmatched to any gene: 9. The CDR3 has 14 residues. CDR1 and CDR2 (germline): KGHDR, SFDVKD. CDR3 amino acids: CATSDPRTGTQAFF. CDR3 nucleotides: TGTGCCACCAGTGATCCCCGGACAGGAACTCAAGCTTTCTTT.

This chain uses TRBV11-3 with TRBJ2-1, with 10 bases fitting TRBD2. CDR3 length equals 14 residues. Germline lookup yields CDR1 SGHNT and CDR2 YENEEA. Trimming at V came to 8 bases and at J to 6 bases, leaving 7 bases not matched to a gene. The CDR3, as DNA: TGTGCCAGCGGCCATAGCGGGAGGCGCAATGAGCAGTTCTTC. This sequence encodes CASGHSGRRNEQFF.

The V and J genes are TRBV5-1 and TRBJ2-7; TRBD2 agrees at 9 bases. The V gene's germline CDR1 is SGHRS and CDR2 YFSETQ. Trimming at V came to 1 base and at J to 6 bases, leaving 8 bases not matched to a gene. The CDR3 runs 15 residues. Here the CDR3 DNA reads TGCGCCAGCAGCTTGCTAGCTAGCGGGATGGGCGAGCAGTACTTC. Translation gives CASSLLASGMGEQYF.

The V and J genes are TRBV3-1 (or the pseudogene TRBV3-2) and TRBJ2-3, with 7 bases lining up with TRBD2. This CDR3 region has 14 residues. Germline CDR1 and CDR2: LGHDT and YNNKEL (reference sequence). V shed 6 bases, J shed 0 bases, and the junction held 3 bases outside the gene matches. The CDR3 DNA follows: TGTGCCAGCAGGGGGGGGGTTAGCACAGATACGCAGTATTTT. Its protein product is CASRGGVSTDTQYF.

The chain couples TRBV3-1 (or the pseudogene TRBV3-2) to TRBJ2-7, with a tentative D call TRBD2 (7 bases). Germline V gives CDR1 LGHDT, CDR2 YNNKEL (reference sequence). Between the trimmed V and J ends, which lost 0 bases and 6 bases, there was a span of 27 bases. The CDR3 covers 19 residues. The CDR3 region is CASSQDWGGGLPLGTEQYF. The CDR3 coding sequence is TGTGCCAGCAGCCAAGACTGGGGCGGGGGCCTCCCTTTAGGAACCGAGCAGTACTTC.

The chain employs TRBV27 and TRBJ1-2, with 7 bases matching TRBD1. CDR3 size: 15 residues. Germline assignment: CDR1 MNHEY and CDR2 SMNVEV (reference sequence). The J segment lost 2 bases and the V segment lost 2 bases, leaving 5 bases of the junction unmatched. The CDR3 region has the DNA TGTGCCAGCAGTTTACGGACAGGCAACAACTATGGCTACACCTTC. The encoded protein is CASSLRTGNNYGYTF.

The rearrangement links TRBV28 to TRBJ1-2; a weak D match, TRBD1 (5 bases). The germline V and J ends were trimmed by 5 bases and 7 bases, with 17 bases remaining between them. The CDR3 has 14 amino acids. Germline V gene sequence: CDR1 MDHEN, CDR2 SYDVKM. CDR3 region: CASSLTVGRRGYTF. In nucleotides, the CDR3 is TGTGCCAGCAGTCTCACCGTGGGGCGGCGTGGCTACACCTTC.

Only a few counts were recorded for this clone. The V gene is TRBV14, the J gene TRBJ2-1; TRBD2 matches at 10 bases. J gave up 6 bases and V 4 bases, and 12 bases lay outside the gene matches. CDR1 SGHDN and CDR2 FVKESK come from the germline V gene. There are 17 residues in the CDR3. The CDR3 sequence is CASSLQRGTSGTNEQFF. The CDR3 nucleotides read TGTGCCAGCAGCCTTCAAAGGGGTACTAGCGGGACCAATGAGCAGTTCTTC.

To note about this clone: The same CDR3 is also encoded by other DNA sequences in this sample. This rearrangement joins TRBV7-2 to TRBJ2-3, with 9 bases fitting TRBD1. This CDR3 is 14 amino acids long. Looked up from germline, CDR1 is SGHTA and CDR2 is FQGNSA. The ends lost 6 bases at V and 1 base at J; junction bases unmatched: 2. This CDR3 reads CASRDRGGTDTQYF. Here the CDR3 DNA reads TGTGCCAGCAGGGACAGGGGAGGCACAGATACGCAGTATTTT.

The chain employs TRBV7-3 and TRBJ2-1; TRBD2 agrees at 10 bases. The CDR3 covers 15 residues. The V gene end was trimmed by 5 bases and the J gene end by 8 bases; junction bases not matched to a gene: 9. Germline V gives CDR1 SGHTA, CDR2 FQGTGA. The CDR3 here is CASSNLAGVVYEQFF. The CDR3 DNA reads TGTGCCAGCAGCAATCTAGCGGGAGTGGTCTATGAGCAGTTCTTC.

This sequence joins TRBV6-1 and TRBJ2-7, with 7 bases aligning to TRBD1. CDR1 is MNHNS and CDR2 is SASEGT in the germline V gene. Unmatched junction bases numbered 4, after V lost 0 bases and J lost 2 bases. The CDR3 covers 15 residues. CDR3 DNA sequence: TGTGCCAGCAGTGAAGCGTGGACAGGTGCCTACGAGCAGTACTTC. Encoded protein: CASSEAWTGAYEQYF.

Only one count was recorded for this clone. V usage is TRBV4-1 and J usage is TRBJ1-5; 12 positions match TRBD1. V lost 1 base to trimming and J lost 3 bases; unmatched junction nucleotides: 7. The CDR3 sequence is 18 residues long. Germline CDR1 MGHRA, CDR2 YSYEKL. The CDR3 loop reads CASSQGAGQGAINQPQHF. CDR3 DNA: TGCGCCAGCAGCCAAGGGGCGGGACAGGGGGCGATCAATCAGCCCCAGCATTTT.